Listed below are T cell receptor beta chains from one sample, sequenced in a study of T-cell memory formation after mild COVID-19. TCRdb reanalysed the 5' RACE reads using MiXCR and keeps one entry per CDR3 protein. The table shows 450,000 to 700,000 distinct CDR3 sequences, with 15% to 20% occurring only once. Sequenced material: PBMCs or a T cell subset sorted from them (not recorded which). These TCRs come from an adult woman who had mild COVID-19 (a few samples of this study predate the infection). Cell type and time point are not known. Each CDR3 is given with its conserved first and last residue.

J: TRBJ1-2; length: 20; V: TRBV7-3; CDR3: CASSPTPLGFRGYGDYGYTF
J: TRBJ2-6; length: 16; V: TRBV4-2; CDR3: CASSQAANSGANVLTF
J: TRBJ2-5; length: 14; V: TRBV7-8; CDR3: CASSPRAEGGTQYF
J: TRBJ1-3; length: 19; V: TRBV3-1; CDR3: CASSQDPPGALFSGNTIYF
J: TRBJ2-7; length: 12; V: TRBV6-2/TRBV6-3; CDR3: CASTDRTALGYF
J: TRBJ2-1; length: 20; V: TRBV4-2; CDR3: CASSQDSASGVNGAYNEQFF
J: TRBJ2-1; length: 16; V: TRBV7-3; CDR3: CASSPWTSGGYNEQFF
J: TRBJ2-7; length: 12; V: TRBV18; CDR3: CASSPASYEKYF
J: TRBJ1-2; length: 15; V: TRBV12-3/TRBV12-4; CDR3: CASSTSGGWDYGYTF
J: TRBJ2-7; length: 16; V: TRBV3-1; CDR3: CASSHGDRGPSYEQYF
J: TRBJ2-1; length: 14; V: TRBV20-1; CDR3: CSARGEGSGNEQFF
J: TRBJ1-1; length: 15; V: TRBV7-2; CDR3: CASSLVAGTNTEAFF
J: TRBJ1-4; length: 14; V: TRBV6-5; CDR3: CASNTGQGDEKLFF
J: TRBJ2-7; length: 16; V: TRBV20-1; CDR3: CSARGASSGSPGEQYF
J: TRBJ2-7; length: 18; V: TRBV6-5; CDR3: CASSYFAITSGSSYEQYF
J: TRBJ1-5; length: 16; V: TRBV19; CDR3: CASSQDLDRFTQPQHF
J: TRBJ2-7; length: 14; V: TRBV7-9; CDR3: CASSGGLAGAEQYF
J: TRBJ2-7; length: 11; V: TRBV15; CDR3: CATSAGDEQYF
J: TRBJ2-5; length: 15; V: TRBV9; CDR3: CASSVGWGIQETQYF
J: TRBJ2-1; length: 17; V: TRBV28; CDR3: CASSRPAGPSSYNEQFF
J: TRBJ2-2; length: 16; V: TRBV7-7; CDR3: CASSLAAGGRTGELFF
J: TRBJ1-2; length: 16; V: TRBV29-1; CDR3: CSVKWAGHSANYGYTF
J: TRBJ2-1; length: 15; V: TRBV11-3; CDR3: CASSSSGEFYNEQFF
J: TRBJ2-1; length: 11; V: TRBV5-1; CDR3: CASSSSVEQFF
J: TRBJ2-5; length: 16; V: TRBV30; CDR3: CAWSVGLAGGGETQYF
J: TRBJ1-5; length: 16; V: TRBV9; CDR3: CASSGGTGGTLEPQHF
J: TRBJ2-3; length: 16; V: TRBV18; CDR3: CASSPLSGKGTDTQYF
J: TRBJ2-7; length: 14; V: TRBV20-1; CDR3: CSAREGDYPREQYF
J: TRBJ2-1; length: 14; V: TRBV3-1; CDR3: CASSQDNSRGEQFF
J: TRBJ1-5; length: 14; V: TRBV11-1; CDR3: CASSLAGLNQPQHF
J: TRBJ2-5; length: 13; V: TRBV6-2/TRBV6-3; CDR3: CASSYVSEVTQYF
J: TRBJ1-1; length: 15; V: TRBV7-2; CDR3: CASSLEGLGTLEAFF
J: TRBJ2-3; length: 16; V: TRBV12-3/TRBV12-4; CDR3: CASSQRRGGVGDTQYF
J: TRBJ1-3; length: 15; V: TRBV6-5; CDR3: CASSYLGSGGNTIYF
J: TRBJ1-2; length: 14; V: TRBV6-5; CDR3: CASTHGGVRNGYTF
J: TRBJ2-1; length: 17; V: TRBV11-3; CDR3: CASSLFPDREMYNEQFF
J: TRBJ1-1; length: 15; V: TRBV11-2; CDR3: CASSLSIAGQREAFF
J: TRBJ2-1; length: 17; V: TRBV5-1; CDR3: CASSFPIGGGTYNEQFF
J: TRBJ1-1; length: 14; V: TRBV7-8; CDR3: CASSSGQGWTEAFF
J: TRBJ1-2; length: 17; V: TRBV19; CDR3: CASSMDIRDYRVWGYTF
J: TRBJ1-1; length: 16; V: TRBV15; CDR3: CATSIPDRYQARQAFF
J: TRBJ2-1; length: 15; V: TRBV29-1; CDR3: CSVEDIQGVYNEQFF
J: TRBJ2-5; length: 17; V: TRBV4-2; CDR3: CASSQENQRGLQETQYF
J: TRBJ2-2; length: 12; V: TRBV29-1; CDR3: CSVPGFSGELFF
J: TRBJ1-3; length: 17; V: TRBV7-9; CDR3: CASSFYAGNRPGNTIYF
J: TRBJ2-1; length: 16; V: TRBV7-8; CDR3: CASSLVAPTSYNEQFF
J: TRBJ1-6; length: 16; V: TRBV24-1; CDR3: CATSDGAAGGNSPLHF
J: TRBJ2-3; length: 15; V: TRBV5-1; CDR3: CASSRTGDPTDTQYF
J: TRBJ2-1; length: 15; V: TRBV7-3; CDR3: CASSPHSGGWDEQFF
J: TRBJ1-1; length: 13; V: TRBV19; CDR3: CASSAGLNTEAFF
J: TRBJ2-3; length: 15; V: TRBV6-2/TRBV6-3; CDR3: CASSKWAGASDTQYF
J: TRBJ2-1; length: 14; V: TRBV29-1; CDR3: CSVGGFSSYNEQFF
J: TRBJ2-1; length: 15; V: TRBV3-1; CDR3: CASSQRRGSYNEQFF
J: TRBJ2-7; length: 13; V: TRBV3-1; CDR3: CASGKGANYEQYF